Sequencing of this T cell receptor beta chain was carried out in a study of Graves' ophthalmopathy and Graves' hyperthyroidism. General study results and limits: The model achieved roughly 66% sensitivity and roughly 79% specificity for ophthalmopathy progression. With over 85% sensitivity and 75% to 84% specificity, a 13-signature model separated ophthalmopathy from stable hyperthyroidism.

In regard to this clonotype: Antigen specificity is unknown.

Trimming took 2 bases from V and 5 from J; bases not matched to a gene: 7. Germline assignment: CDR1 SNHLY and CDR2 FYNNEI. The CDR3 runs to 16 residues. The diagnostic workup employed clinical symptoms, serum thyroxine, TRAb, thyroid ultrasound and orbital computed tomography. The PBMCs used were ones drawn from 10 ml of fresh peripheral blood. Scientists amplified the TCR beta CDR3 regions from RNA transcripts. RT-PCR was first run with HTBI primers, then multiplex PCR in a second round. MiXCR, run by TCRdb on the multiplex PCR reads, gives a single entry per CDR3 protein. This sample has around 660,000 distinct CDR3 sequences, with over 40% found just once.

The clonotype originates from an adult man with Graves' ophthalmopathy. The V and J genes are TRBV2 and TRBJ2-5; 11 positions match TRBD1. The sample taken for sequencing was peripheral blood. CDR3 region: CASSELGTGGRETQYF. The CDR3 bases are TGTGCCAGCAGTGAATTAGGGACAGGGGGACGGGAGACCCAGTACTTC.